Listed below are T cell receptor beta chains from one sample, sequenced in a study of tumor-infiltrating lymphocytes in primary liver carcinoma. TCRdb used MiXCR to reprocess the multiplex PCR reads, holding one entry per CDR3 protein. The sample holds 95,000 to 150,000 distinct CDR3 sequences, around 60% seen once. The sample comprised liver tumor tissue from sampling region 1. All receptors derive from an older woman with primary liver carcinoma and hepatitis B virus infection. CDR3s include the opening cysteine and the closing phenylalanine or tryptophan. Fields, in order: clone size, V gene, D gene, J gene, CDR3 DNA, CDR3 protein. The D gene is left open where the match is weak. Where a row states a size, it is once, few, many or the class of an expanded clone; other rows omit it.

>-|TRBV28|-|TRBJ1-1
TGTGCCAGCTGGGCGTCGCTCGGCCATGGCACTGAAGCTTTCTTT
CASWASLGHGTEAFF
>-|TRBV6-1|TRBD1|TRBJ1-5
TGTGCCAGTAGCGTGACAGGGTACGAGTTTCAGCCCCAGCATTTT
CASSVTGYEFQPQHF
>-|TRBV6-6|TRBD1|TRBJ2-6
TGTGCCAACACGCTCGGGGCAGGGGGATCTGGGGCCAACGTCCTGACTTTC
CANTLGAGGSGANVLTF
>-|TRBV6-1|-|TRBJ2-5
TGTGCCAGCAGTGAAGAAAGTTTTGTGGCCCAGTACTTC
CASSEESFVAQYF
>-|TRBV29-1|-|TRBJ1-1
TGCAGCGCTGCCGGGGGCGGTACTGAAGCTTTCTTT
CSAAGGGTEAFF
>few|TRBV5-4|TRBD2|TRBJ2-3
TGTGCCAGCAGCTTGCGCCTAGCGGGAGGGTTGGCAGATACGCAGTATTTT
CASSLRLAGGLADTQYF
>-|TRBV5-4|TRBD2|TRBJ2-5
TGTGCCAGCAGGGGTAGCGGGAGACAAGAGACCCAGTACTTC
CASRGSGRQETQYF
>-|TRBV4-1|-|TRBJ2-1
TGTGCCAGCAGCCGGGACTTCTACAATGAGCAGTTCTTC
CASSRDFYNEQFF
>-|TRBV28|TRBD2|TRBJ2-1
TGTGCCAGCAGTTCTATGGCTAGCGGTCCCGTCTACAATGAGCAGTTCTTC
CASSSMASGPVYNEQFF
>-|TRBV5-1|-|TRBJ1-5
TGCGCCAGCAGCTTGGACAGTAGCAATCAGCCCCAGCATTTT
CASSLDSSNQPQHF
>-|TRBV6-1|-|TRBJ1-2
TGTGCCAGCAGTGGCCCTGCCGACGGAAGCTACGGCCACACCTTC
CASSGPADGSYGHTF
>-|TRBV4-1|TRBD1|TRBJ1-1
TGCGCCAGCAGCCAGCGACAGGGAGACACTGAAGCTTTCTTT
CASSQRQGDTEAFF
>-|TRBV12-3/TRBV12-4|-|TRBJ2-1
TGTGCCAACAGCACGGCGGAGGAGCAGTTCTTC
CANSTAEEQFF
>-|TRBV6-5|-|TRBJ2-7
TGTGACACGGGGCTTTACGACCAGTACTTC
CDTGLYDQYF
>-|TRBV30|TRBD2|TRBJ2-7
TGTGTCTGGAGTCCGAACAGCGGGAGCTACGAGCAGTACTTC
CVWSPNSGSYEQYF
>-|TRBV11-2|-|TRBJ2-3
TGTGCCAACAGCTCAGATCGAGGAGACACGCAGTATTTT
CANSSDRGDTQYF
>-|TRBV11-1|-|TRBJ2-5
TGTACCAGCAGCTCCCAGACTTGGGGACAAGAGACCCAGTACTTC
CTSSSQTWGQETQYF
>-|TRBV5-1|TRBD2|TRBJ2-1
TGCGCCAGCGGGACTAGCGAATACAATGAGCAGTTCTTC
CASGTSEYNEQFF
>-|TRBV11-1|-|TRBJ1-2
TGTGCCAGCAGCATCACACCACACGGGACTAACTATGGCTACACCTTC
CASSITPHGTNYGYTF
>-|TRBV20-1|TRBD2|TRBJ2-3
TGCAGTGCTAGGGTCCCAGTCGGGAGCGGGAGGGGAAGCTCAAGGCAGTATTTT
CSARVPVGSGRGSSRQYF
>-|TRBV20-1|-|TRBJ2-6
TGCAGTGCTAAGCTACCGCGGGGAGGGGCCAACGTCCTGACTTTC
CSAKLPRGGANVLTF
>many|TRBV28|-|TRBJ2-4
TGTGCCAGCAGTCACACAGGGATATACGCTTTGGTGGACATTCAGTACTTC
CASSHTGIYALVDIQYF
>many|TRBV6-2/TRBV6-3|-|TRBJ1-5
TGTGCCAGCAGTTATGAGGGCCTGAGGAATCAGCCCCAGCATTTT
CASSYEGLRNQPQHF
>many|TRBV14|TRBD1|TRBJ2-7
TGTGCCAGCAGCCCGAGACAGGGTATTTCGAGAAGCGAGCAGTACTTC
CASSPRQGISRSEQYF
>-|TRBV28|-|TRBJ2-7
TGTGCCAGCACTACAGGGTCGGGGGGCTACGAGCAGTACTTC
CASTTGSGGYEQYF
>-|TRBV7-9|-|TRBJ1-3
TGTGCCGGCAGCTTGGGCAGGGGCTCTGGAAACACCATATATTTT
CAGSLGRGSGNTIYF
>-|TRBV11-2|TRBD1|TRBJ2-1
TGTCCCAGCAGCCTGAGGGACAGGGAATTCGATGAGCAGTTCTTC
CPSSLRDREFDEQFF